The rows below give T cell receptor beta chains drawn from one sample of a study of shared clonotypes between healthy human individuals. Here immunoSEQ multiplex PCR was the method, and the copy in TCRdb shows in-frame clones only, minus some. The data hold just over 2,000,000 clones, with roughly 94% observed a single time. Sequenced input: naive CD4+ T cells sorted from blood. The receptors shown here come from a man aged 18 to 29 in good health. The CDR3 runs from the conserved cysteine through the conserved F or W. Fields, in order: V gene, clone size, J gene, D gene, CDR3 protein, CDR3 DNA. A D gene is named only where the DNA matches it firmly. Size tells how often a clone was seen (once, few, many) or the class of an expanded clone, and some rows leave it out.

V: TRBV15; size: .; J: TRBJ1-2; D: TRBD1; CDR3: CATSRGGQGVDYGYTF; DNA: TGTGCCACCAGCAGAGGGGGACAGGGAGTTGACTATGGCTACACCTTC
V: TRBV29-1; size: .; J: TRBJ2-3; D: .; CDR3: CSVGGEDTQYF; DNA: TGCAGCGTTGGGGGGGAAGATACGCAGTATTTT
V: TRBV11-2; size: .; J: TRBJ2-3; D: TRBD2; CDR3: CASSPRGAGGTDTQYF; DNA: TGTGCCAGCAGCCCCCGGGGCGCGGGGGGCACAGATACGCAGTATTTT
V: TRBV9; size: .; J: TRBJ1-5; D: .; CDR3: CASSVEGNSNQPQHF; DNA: TGTGCCAGCAGCGTAGAGGGGAACAGCAATCAGCCCCAGCATTTT
V: TRBV19; size: .; J: TRBJ2-7; D: .; CDR3: CASSAHDRRPYEQYF; DNA: TGTGCCAGTAGTGCACATGACCGGCGGCCCTACGAGCAGTACTTC
V: TRBV2; size: .; J: TRBJ2-7; D: TRBD2; CDR3: CASMGSGRRYEQYF; DNA: TGTGCCAGCATGGGTAGCGGGAGAAGGTACGAGCAGTACTTC
V: TRBV6-5; size: .; J: TRBJ1-2; D: TRBD1; CDR3: CASSPRHGTDYGYTF; DNA: TGTGCCAGCAGTCCCCGCCACGGGACAGACTATGGCTACACCTTC
V: TRBV27; size: .; J: TRBJ2-1; D: .; CDR3: CASSLSEHSGRSSYNEQFF; DNA: TGTGCCAGCAGTTTATCCGAGCATAGCGGAAGGAGCTCCTACAATGAGCAGTTCTTC
V: TRBV6-1; size: .; J: TRBJ2-1; D: TRBD1; CDR3: CASSRQDRAGEQFF; DNA: TGTGCCAGCAGTCGGCAGGACAGGGCTGGTGAGCAGTTCTTC
V: TRBV6-5; size: .; J: TRBJ1-2; D: TRBD1; CDR3: CASTPLDRGNYGYTF; DNA: TGTGCCAGCACCCCCCTGGACAGGGGGAACTATGGCTACACCTTC
V: TRBV4-1; size: .; J: TRBJ1-6; D: .; CDR3: CASSQGAGAGNSPLHF; DNA: TGCGCCAGCAGCCAAGGCGCGGGGGCCGGGAATTCACCCCTCCACTTT
V: TRBV18; size: once; J: TRBJ2-5; D: TRBD1; CDR3: CASSPPAGGQETQYF; DNA: TGTGCCAGCTCACCACCGGCAGGGGGCCAAGAGACCCAGTACTTC
V: TRBV7-8; size: once; J: TRBJ2-7; D: .; CDR3: CASSFPYYEQYF; DNA: TGTGCCAGCAGCTTCCCGTACTACGAGCAGTACTTC
V: TRBV5-1; size: .; J: TRBJ2-7; D: .; CDR3: CASSVTGLTYEQYF; DNA: TGCGCCAGCAGCGTTACCGGGCTGACCTACGAGCAGTACTTC
V: TRBV28; size: .; J: TRBJ2-7; D: .; CDR3: CASSHERTGRGEQYF; DNA: TGTGCCAGCAGCCACGAACGGACAGGGAGGGGTGAGCAGTACTTC
V: TRBV18; size: few; J: TRBJ2-7; D: TRBD1; CDR3: CASSPDRAYEQYF; DNA: TGTGCCAGCTCACCCGACAGGGCCTACGAGCAGTACTTC
V: TRBV2; size: .; J: TRBJ2-5; D: TRBD2; CDR3: CASSGTSGRETQYF; DNA: TGTGCCAGCAGCGGGACTAGCGGGAGGGAGACCCAGTACTTC
V: TRBV6-6; size: .; J: TRBJ2-7; D: TRBD1; CDR3: CASRKPGQGDYEQYF; DNA: TGTGCCAGCAGGAAACCGGGACAGGGGGACTACGAGCAGTACTTC
V: TRBV19; size: once; J: TRBJ1-5; D: TRBD1; CDR3: CASSLRQGATYQPQHF; DNA: TGTGCCAGTAGTCTACGACAGGGGGCTACGTATCAGCCCCAGCATTTT
V: TRBV5-1; size: once; J: TRBJ2-5; D: .; CDR3: CASSRGDTRYQETQYF; DNA: TGCGCCAGCAGCCGGGGGGACACGAGGTACCAAGAGACCCAGTACTTC
V: TRBV2; size: .; J: TRBJ1-4; D: .; CDR3: CASSGWVDGATNEKLFF; DNA: TGTGCCAGCAGCGGCTGGGTCGACGGGGCCACTAATGAAAAACTGTTTTTT
V: TRBV29-1; size: .; J: TRBJ2-7; D: TRBD1; CDR3: CSVSRDRDHEQYF; DNA: TGCAGCGTTAGCCGGGACAGGGATCACGAGCAGTACTTC